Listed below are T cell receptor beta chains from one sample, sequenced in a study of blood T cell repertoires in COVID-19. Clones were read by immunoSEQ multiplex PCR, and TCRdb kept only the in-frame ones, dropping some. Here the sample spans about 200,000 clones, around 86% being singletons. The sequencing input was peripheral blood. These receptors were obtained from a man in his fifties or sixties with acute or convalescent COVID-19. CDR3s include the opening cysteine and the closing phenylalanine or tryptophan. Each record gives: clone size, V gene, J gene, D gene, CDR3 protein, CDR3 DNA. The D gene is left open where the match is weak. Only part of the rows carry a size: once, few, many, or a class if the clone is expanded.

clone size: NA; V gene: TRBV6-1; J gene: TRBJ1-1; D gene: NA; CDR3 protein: CASSELLGQMTEAFF; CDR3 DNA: TGTGCCAGCAGTGAACTTTTGGGACAAATGACTGAAGCTTTCTTT
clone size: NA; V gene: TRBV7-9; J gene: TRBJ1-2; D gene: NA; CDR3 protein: CASSSDYYGYTF; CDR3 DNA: TGTGCCAGCAGCTCGGACTACTATGGCTACACCTTC
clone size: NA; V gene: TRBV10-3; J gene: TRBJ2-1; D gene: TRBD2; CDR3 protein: CAISDPGLAGGDEQFF; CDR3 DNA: TGTGCCATCAGTGACCCGGGACTAGCGGGGGGGGATGAGCAGTTCTTC
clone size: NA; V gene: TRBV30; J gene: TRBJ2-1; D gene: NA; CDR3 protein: CAWRVWRACSYNEQFF; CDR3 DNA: TGTGCCTGGAGAGTGTGGAGGGCATGCTCCTACAATGAGCAGTTCTTC
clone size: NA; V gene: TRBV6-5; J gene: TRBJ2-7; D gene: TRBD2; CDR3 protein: CASRLTSGASYEQYF; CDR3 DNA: TGTGCCAGCAGGCTGACTAGCGGAGCCTCCTACGAGCAGTACTTC
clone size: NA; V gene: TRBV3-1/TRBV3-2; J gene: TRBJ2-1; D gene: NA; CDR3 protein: CASSQGGNNEQFF; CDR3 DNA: TGTGCCAGCAGCCAAGGGGGCAACAATGAGCAGTTCTTC
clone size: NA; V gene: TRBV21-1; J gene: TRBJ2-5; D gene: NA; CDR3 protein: CASSNYYRNPQETQYF; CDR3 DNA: TGTGCCAGCAGCAACTACTACCGGAATCCGCAGGAGACCCAGTACTTC
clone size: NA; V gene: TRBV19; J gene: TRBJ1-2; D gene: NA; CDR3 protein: CASSIDLLGGYTF; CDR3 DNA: TGTGCCAGTAGTATAGATCTTCTGGGCGGCTACACCTTC
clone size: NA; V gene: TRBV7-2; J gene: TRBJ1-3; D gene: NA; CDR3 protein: CASSLAAGGNTIYF; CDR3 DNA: TGTGCCAGCAGCCTAGCGGCAGGGGGAAACACCATATATTTT
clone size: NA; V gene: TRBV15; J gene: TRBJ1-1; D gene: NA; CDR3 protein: CATSSGQGTEAFF; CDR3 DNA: TGTGCCACCAGCAGTGGGCAGGGGACTGAAGCTTTCTTT
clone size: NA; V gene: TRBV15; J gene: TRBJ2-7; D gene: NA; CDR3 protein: CATSSRISYEQYF; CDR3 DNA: TGTGCCACCAGCAGCAGAATTTCCTACGAGCAGTACTTC
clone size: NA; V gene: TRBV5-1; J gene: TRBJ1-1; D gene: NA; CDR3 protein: CASSTGENTEAFF; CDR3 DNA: TGCGCCAGCAGCACGGGGGAGAACACTGAAGCTTTCTTT
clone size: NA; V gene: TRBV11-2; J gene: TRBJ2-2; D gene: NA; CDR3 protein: CASSHETGWSRELFF; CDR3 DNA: TGTGCCAGCAGCCATGAAACAGGGTGGTCGAGGGAGCTGTTTTTT
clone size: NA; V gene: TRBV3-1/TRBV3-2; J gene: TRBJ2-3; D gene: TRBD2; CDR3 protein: CASSPPGSGRTDTQYF; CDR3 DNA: TGTGCCAGCAGCCCCCCAGGTAGCGGGCGCACAGATACGCAGTATTTT
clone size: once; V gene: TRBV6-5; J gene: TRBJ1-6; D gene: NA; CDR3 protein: CASSVQADRRPLHF; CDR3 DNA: TGTGCCAGCAGCGTACAGGCGGATCGTCGCCCCCTCCACTTT
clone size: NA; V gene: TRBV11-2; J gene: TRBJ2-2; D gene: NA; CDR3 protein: CASSLDPSGELFF; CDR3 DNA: TGTGCCAGCAGCTTAGATCCCTCCGGGGAGCTGTTTTTT
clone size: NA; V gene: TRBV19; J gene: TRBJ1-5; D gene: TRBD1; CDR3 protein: CASSDRGNQPQHF; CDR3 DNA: TGTGCCAGTAGTGACAGGGGCAATCAGCCCCAGCATTTT
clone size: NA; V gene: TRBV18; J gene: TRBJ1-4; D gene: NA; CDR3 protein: CASSPGSSFEKLFF; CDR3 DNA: TGTGCCAGCTCACCAGGGAGCAGCTTTGAAAAACTGTTTTTT
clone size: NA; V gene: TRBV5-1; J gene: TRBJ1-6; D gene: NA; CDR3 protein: CASRNQGNSPLHF; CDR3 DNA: TGCGCCAGCCGGAATCAGGGAAATTCACCCCTCCACTTT
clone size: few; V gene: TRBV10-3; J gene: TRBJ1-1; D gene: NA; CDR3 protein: CATTANTEAFF; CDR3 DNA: TGTGCCACTACCGCCAACACTGAAGCTTTCTTT
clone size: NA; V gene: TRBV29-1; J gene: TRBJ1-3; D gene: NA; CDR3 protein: CSVEAGSGGNTIYF; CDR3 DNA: TGCAGCGTTGAAGCGGGCTCGGGGGGAAACACCATATATTTT
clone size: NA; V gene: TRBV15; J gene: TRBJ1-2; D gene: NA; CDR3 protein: CATSRDQGHYGYTF; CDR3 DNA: TGTGCCACCAGCAGAGATCAGGGGCACTATGGCTACACCTTC
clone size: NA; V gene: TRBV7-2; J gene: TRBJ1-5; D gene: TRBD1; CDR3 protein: CASSYDREVGPQHF; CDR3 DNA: TGTGCCAGCAGCTACGACAGGGAGGTCGGGCCCCAGCATTTT
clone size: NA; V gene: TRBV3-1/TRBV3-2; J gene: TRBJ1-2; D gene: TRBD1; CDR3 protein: CASSPAGGAYGYTF; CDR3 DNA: TGTGCCAGCAGCCCGGCAGGGGGCGCCTATGGCTACACCTTC
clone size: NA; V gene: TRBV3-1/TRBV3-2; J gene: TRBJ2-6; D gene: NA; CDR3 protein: CASSPLGANVLTF; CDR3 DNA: TGTGCCAGCAGCCCCCTGGGGGCCAACGTCCTGACTTTC
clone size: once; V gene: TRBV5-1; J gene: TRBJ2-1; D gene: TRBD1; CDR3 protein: CASSLSGTGGLNEQFF; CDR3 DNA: TGCGCCAGCAGCTTGTCCGGGACAGGGGGTTTGAATGAGCAGTTCTTC
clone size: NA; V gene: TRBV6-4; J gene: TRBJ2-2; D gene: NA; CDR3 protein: CASRPEVGELFF; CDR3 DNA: TGTGCCAGCAGACCGGAGGTCGGGGAGCTGTTTTTT
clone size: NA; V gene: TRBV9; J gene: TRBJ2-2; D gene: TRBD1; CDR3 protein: CASSATGDTGELFF; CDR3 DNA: TGTGCCAGCAGCGCGACAGGGGACACCGGGGAGCTGTTTTTT
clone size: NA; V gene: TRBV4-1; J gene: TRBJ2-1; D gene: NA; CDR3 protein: CASSHMGGQYNEQFF; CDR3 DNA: TGCGCCAGCAGCCACATGGGGGGACAGTACAATGAGCAGTTCTTC
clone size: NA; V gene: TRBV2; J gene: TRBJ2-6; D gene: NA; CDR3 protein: CASSQRGSGANVLTF; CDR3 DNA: TGTGCCAGCAGCCAAAGGGGCTCTGGGGCCAACGTCCTGACTTTC
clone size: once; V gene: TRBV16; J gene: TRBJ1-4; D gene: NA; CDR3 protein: CASSQRGEKLFF; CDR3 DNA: TGTGCCAGCAGCCAAAGGGGTGAAAAACTGTTTTTT
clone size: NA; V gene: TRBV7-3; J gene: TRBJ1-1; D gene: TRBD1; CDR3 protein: CASSSGQGAAEAFF; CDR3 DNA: TGTGCCAGCAGCTCAGGACAGGGGGCGGCTGAAGCTTTCTTT
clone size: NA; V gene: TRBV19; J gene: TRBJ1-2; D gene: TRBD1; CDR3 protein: CASKGQESYGYTF; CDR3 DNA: TGTGCCAGTAAAGGACAGGAATCCTATGGCTACACCTTC
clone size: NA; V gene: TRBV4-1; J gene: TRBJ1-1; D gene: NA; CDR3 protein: CASSQGGAVTTEAFF; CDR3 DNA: TGCGCCAGCAGCCAAGGAGGAGCGGTGACCACTGAAGCTTTCTTT
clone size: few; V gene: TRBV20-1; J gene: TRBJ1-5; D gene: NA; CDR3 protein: CSASPGVNQPQHF; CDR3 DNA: TGCAGTGCTAGTCCGGGAGTCAATCAGCCCCAGCATTTT
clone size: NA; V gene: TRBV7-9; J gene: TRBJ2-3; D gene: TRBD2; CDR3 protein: CASSKTSGGFTDTQYF; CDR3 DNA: TGTGCCAGCAGCAAGACTAGCGGGGGGTTCACAGATACGCAGTATTTT
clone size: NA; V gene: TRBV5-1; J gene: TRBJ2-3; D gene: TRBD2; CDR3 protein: CASSLFGEGDTQYF; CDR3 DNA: TGCGCCAGCAGCTTGTTCGGGGAGGGAGATACGCAGTATTTT
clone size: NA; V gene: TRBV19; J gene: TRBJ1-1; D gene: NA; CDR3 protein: CASSINRGGTEAFF; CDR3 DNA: TGTGCCAGTAGTATAAATAGAGGGGGAACTGAAGCTTTCTTT
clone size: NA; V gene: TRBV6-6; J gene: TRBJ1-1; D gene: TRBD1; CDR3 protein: CASSPGTADTEAFF; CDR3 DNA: TGTGCCAGCAGCCCTGGGACAGCTGACACTGAAGCTTTCTTT
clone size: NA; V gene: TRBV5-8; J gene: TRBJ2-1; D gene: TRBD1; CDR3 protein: CASSLFKGAVWNEQFF; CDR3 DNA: TGTGCCAGCAGCTTGTTCAAGGGGGCTGTTTGGAATGAGCAGTTCTTC
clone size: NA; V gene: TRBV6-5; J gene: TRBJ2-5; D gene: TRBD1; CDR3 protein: CASRLTGGLETQYF; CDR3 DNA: TGTGCCAGCAGGTTGACAGGGGGCCTGGAGACCCAGTACTTC
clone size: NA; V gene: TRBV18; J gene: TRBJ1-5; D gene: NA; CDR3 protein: CASSPRDNQPQHF; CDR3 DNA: TGTGCCAGCTCCCCTCGGGACAATCAGCCCCAGCATTTT
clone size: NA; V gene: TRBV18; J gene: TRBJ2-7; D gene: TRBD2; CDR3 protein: CASSSQPSGYEQYF; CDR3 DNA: TGTGCCAGCTCAAGCCAACCTAGCGGCTACGAGCAGTACTTC
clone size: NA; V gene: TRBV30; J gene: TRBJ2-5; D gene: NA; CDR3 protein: CAWSVGGGAGWETQYF; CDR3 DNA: TGTGCCTGGAGTGTAGGAGGGGGGGCCGGTTGGGAGACCCAGTACTTC
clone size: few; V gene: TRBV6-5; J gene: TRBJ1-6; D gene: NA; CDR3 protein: CASSLGGARNSPLHF; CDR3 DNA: TGTGCCAGCAGTTTGGGAGGGGCGCGGAATTCACCCCTCCACTTT
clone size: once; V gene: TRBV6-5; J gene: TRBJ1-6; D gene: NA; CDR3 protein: CASSYSQGRNSPLHF; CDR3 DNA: TGTGCCAGCAGTTACAGCCAGGGTCGTAATTCACCCCTCCACTTT
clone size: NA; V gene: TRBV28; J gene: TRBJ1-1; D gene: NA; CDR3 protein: CASSSTYPNTEAFF; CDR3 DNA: TGTGCCAGCAGCTCGACATACCCGAACACTGAAGCTTTCTTT
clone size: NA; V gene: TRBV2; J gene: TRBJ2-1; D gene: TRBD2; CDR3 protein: CASKVNSGGYEQFF; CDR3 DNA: TGTGCCAGCAAAGTTAATAGCGGGGGGTATGAGCAGTTCTTC
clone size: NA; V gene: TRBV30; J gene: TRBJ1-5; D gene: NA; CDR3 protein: CAWRSQGSNQPQHF; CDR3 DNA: TGTGCCTGGAGATCACAGGGAAGCAATCAGCCCCAGCATTTT
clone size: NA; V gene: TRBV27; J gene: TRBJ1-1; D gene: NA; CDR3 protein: CASSHPGYPEAFF; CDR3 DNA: TGTGCCAGCAGTCATCCAGGGTATCCTGAAGCTTTCTTT
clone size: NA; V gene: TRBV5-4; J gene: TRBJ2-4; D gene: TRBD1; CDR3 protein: CASSGQGSAKNIQYF; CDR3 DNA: TGTGCCAGCAGCGGACAGGGATCGGCCAAAAACATTCAGTACTTC
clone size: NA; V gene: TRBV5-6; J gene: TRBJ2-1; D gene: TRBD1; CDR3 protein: CASSQPGQAVDEQFF; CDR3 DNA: TGTGCCAGCAGCCAACCGGGACAGGCCGTCGATGAGCAGTTCTTC
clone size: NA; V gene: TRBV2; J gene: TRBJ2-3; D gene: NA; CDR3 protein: CASTRRGSSGGGTDTQYF; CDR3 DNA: TGTGCCAGCACCCGAAGAGGCTCTAGCGGAGGGGGAACAGATACGCAGTATTTT
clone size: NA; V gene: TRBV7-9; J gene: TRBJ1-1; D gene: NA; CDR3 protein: CASSPAGVWDTEAFF; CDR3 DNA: TGTGCCAGCAGCCCGGCGGGGGTGTGGGACACTGAAGCTTTCTTT
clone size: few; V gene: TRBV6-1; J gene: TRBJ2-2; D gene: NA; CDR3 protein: CASSGGLFVNTGELFF; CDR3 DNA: TGTGCCAGCAGTGGGGGACTCTTTGTGAACACCGGGGAGCTGTTTTTT